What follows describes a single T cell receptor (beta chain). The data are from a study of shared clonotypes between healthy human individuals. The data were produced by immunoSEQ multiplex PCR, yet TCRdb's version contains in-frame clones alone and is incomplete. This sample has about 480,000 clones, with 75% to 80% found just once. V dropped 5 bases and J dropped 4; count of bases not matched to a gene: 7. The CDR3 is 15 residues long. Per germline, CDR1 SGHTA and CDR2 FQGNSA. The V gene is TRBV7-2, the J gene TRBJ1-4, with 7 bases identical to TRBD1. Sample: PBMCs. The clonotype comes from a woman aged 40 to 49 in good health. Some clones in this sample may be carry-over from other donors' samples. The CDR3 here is CASSTKTGYNEKLFF. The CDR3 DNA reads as TGTGCCAGCAGCACAAAGACAGGGTATAATGAAAAACTGTTTTTT.